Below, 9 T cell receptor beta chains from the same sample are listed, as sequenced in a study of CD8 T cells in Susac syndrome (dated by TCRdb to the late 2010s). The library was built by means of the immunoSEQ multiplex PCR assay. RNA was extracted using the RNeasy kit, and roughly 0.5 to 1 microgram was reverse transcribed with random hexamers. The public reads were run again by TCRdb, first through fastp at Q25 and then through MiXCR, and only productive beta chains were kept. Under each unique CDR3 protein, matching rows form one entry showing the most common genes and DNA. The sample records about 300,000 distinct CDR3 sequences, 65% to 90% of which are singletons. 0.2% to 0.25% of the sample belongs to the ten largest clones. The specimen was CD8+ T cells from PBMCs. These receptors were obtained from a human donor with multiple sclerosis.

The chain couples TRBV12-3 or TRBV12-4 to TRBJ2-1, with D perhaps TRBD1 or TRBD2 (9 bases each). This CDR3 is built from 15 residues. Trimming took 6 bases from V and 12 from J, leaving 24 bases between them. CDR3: CASSPGTGTSLGQFF. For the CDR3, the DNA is TGTGCCAGCAGCCCCGGGACAGGGACTAGCTTGGGGCAGTTCTTC.

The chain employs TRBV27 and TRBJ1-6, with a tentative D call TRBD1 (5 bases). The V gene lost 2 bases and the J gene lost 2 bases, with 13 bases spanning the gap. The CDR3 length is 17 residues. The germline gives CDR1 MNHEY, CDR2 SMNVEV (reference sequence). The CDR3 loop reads CASSLQGVNPYNSPLHF. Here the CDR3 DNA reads TGTGCCAGCAGTTTACAGGGTGTTAACCCCTATAATTCACCCCTCCACTTT.

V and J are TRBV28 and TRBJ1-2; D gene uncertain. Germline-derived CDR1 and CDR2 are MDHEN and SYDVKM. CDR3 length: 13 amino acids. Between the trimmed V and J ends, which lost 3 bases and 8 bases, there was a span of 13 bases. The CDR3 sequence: CASSFKSSGGYTF. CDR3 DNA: TGTGCCAGCAGTTTCAAATCCTCGGGAGGCTACACCTTC.

Here the CDR3 DNA reads TGCAGCGTATTCGACAGGGGGAACACTGAAGCTTTCTTT. It specifies CSVFDRGNTEAFF. The chain carries TRBV29-1 and TRBJ1-1, with 8 bases lining up with TRBD1. From germline, CDR1 is SQVTM and CDR2 ANQGSEA. There are 13 residues in the CDR3. V was pared by 6 bases and J by 1 base, with 4 bases of the junction left unmatched.

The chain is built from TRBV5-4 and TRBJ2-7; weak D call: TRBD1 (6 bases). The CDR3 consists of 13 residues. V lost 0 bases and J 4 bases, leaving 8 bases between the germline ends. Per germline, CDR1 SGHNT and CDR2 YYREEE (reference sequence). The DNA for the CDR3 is TGTGCCAGCAGCTTGGGGGGGCCATACGAGCAGTACTTC. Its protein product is CASSLGGPYEQYF.

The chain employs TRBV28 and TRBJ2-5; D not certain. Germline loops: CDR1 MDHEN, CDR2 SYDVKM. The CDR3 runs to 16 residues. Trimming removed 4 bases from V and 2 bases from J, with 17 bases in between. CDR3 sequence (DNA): TGTGCCAGCAGTTCCCCATGGCGGAAAATACAAGAGACCCAGTACTTC. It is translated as CASSSPWRKIQETQYF.

The chain's CDR3 is CASSLAPPATEAFF. CDR3 DNA sequence: TGTGCCAGCAGCTTAGCCCCCCCCGCCACTGAAGCTTTCTTT. J is TRBJ1-1 and V is TRBV11-2; D is undetermined. The ends were cut back, 1 base at V and 4 bases at J, with 10 bases in the middle. Germline lookup yields CDR1 SGHAT and CDR2 FQNNGV. This CDR3 comprises 14 residues.

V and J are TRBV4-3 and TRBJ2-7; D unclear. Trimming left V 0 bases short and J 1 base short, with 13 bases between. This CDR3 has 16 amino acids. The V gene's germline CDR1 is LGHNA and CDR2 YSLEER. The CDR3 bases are TGCGCCAGCAGCCAAGATTACGGATTCCGATCCTACGAGCAGTACTTC. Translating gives CASSQDYGFRSYEQYF.

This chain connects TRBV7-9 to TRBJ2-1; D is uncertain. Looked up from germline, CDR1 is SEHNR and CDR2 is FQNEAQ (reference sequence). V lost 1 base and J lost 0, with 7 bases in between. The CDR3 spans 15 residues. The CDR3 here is CASSLVRTSYNEQFF. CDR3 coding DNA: TGTGCCAGCAGCTTAGTTCGGACCTCCTACAATGAGCAGTTCTTC.